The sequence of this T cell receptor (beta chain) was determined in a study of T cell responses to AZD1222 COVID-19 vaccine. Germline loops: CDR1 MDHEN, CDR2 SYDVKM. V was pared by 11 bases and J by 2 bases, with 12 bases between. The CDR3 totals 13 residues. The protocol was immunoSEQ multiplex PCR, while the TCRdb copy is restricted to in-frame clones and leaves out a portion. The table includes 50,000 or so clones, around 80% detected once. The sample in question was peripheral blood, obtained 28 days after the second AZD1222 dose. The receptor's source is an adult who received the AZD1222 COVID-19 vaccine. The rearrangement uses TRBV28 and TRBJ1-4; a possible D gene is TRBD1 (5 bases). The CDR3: CAARRDTNEKLFF. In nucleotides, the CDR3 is TGTGCCGCAAGAAGGGACACTAATGAAAAACTGTTTTTT. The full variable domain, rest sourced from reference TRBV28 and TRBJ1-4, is DVKVTQSSRYLVKRTGEKVFLECVQDMDHENMFWYRQDPGLGLRLIYFSYDVKMKEKGDIPEGYSVSREKKERFSLILESASTNQTSMYLCAARRDTNEKLFFGSGTQLSVL.